The sequence of this TCR beta chain was determined in a study of monozygotic twins with inflammatory bowel disease. Whole-study findings and limits: A distinction between different T cell subtypes was not possible.

The template-switching step introduced UMIs that carried a 6-nucleotide sample barcode. TCRdb re-called the 5' RACE reads; every CDR3 protein appears as one record, without DNA. This table holds 310,000 or so distinct CDR3 sequences. On this clonotype: What it binds is unknown.

The receptor was isolated from a human donor with ulcerative colitis or Crohn's disease, or a healthy co-twin of an affected twin (not recorded which). The sequenced sample was blood.

CDR3 loop: CASSKTLQETQYF. The chain couples TRBV4-1 to TRBJ2-5. This CDR3 is 13 amino acids long. Germline V gene lookup returns CDR1 MGHRA and CDR2 YSYEKL.